The present entry profiles one T cell receptor beta chain with its context. Assay used: immunoSEQ multiplex PCR; TCRdb lists only in-frame clones, some missing. The sample has more than 65,000 clones, under 98% seen once; the top ten hold 0.25% to 0.3%. This specimen comes from a study of technical replicates of blood from a few donors. CDR3 length: 16 residues. Germline values: CDR1 KGHSH, CDR2 LQKENI. V was clipped by 3 bases and J by 2 bases, with 16 bases between them. The clonotype was recovered from a human donor in good health. The rearrangement joins TRBV18 to TRBJ1-1, with D uncertain. Sequencing was performed on T cells isolated from PBMCs. The DNA for the CDR3 is TGTGCCAGCTCACCCTTGCTGGGCAGCGGTAACACTGAAGCTTTCTTT. It encodes CASSPLLGSGNTEAFF.